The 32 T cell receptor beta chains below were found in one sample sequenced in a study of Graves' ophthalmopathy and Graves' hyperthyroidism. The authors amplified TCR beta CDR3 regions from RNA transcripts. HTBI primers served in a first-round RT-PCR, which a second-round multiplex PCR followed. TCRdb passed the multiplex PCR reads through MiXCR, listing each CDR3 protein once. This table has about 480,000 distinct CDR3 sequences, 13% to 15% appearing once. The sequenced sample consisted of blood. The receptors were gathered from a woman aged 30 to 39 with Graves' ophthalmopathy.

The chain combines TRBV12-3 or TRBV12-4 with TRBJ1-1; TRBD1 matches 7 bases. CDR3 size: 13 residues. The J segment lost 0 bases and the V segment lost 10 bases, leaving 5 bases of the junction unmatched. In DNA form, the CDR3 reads TGTGCCACCCTACAGGGGATGAACACTGAAGCTTTCTTT. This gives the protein CATLQGMNTEAFF.

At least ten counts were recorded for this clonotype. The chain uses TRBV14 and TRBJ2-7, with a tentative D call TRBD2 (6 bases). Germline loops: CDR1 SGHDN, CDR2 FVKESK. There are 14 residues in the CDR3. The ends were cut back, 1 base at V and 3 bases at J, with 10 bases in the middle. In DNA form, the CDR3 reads TGTGCCAGCAGCCAAGGTGTGGGAGGCTACGAGCAGTACTTC. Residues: CASSQGVGGYEQYF. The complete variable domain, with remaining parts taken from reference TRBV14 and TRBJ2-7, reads EAGVTQFPSHSVIEKGQTVTLRCDPISGHDNLYWYRRVMGKEIKFLLHFVKESKQDESGMPNNRFLAERTGGTYSTLKVQPAELEDSGVYFCASSQGVGGYEQYFGPGTRLTVT.

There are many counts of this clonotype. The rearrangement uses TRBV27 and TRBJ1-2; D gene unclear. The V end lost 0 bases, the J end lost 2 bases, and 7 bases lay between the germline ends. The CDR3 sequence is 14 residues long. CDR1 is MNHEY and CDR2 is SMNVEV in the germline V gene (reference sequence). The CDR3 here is CASSLSAGNYGYTF. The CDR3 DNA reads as TGTGCCAGCAGTTTATCGGCAGGCAACTATGGCTACACCTTC.

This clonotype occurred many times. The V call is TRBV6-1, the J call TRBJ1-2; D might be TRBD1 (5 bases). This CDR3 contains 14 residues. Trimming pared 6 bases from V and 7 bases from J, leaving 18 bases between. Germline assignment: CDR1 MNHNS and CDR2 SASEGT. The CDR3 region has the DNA TGTGCCAGCAGACAAGGGACTTCTCTCCCTGGCTACACCTTC. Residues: CASRQGTSLPGYTF.

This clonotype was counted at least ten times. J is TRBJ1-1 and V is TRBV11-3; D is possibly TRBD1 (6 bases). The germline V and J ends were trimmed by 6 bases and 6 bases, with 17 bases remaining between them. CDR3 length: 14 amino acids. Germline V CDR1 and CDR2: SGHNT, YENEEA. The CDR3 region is CASRPPGVFSEAFF. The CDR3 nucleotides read TGTGCCAGCAGACCTCCAGGGGTCTTTTCTGAAGCTTTCTTT.

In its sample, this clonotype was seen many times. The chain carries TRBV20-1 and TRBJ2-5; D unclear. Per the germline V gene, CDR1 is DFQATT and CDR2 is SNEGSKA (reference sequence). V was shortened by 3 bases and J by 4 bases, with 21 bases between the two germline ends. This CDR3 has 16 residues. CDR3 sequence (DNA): TGCAGTGCTAGCCCGCCGGGCAGCGACCTAACAGAGACCCAGTACTTC. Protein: CSASPPGSDLTETQYF.

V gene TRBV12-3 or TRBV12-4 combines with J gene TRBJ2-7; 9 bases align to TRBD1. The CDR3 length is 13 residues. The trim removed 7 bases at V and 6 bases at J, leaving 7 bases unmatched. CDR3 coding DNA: TGTGCCAGCACCCAGGACAGGGGTGGCGAGCAGTACTTC. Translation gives CASTQDRGGEQYF.

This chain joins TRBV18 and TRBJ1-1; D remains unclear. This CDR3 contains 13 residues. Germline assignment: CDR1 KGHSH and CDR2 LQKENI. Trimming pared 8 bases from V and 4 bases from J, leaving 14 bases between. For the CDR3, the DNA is TGTGCCAGCAGTGAGTGGACTAGCACTGAAGCTTTCTTT. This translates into CASSEWTSTEAFF.

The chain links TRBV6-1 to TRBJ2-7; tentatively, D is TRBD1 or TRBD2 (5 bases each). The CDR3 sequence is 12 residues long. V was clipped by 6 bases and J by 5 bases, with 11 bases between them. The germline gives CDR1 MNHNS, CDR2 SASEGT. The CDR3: CASSRVANEQYF. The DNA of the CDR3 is TGTGCCAGCAGCAGGGTAGCGAACGAGCAGTACTTC.

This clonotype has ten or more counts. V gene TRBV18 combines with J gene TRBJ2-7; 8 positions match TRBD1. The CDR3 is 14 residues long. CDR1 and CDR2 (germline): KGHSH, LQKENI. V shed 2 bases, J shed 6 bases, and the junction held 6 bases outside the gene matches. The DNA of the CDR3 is TGTGCCAGCTCACCATCGACAGGGGCGGGCGAGCAGTACTTC. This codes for CASSPSTGAGEQYF.

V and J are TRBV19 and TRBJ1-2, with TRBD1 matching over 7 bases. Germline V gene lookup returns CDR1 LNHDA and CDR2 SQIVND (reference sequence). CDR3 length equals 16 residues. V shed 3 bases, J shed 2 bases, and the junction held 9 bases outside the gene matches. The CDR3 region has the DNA TGTGCCAGTAGTATGGGACAGAGCCCTAAAAACTATGGCTACACCTTC. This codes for CASSMGQSPKNYGYTF. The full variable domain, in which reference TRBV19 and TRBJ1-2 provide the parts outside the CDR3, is DGGITQSPKYLFRKEGQNVTLSCEQNLNHDAMYWYRQDPGQGLRLIYYSQIVNDFQKGDIAEGYSVSREKKESFPLTVTSAQKNPTAFYLCASSMGQSPKNYGYTFGSGTRLTVV.

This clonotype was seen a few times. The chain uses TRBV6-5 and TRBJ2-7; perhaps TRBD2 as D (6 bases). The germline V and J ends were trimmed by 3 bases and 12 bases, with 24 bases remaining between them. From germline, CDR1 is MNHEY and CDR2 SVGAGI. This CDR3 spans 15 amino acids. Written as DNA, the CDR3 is TGTGCCAGCAGTTATCTGGCAGGGACTCCTACGAGGGTGTACTTC. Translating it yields CASSYLAGTPTRVYF.

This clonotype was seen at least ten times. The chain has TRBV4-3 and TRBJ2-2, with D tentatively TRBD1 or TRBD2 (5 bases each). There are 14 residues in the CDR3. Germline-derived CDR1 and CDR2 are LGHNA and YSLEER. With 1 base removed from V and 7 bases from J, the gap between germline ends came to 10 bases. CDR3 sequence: CASSQGGSGGELFF. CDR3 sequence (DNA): TGCGCCAGCAGCCAAGGGGGGAGCGGCGGGGAGCTGTTTTTT.

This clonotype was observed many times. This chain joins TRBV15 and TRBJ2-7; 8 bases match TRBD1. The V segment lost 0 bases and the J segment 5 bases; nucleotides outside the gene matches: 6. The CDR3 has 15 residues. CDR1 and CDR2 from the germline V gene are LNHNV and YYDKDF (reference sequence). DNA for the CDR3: TGTGCCACCAGCAGAGATTCACAGGGGGTAAACGAGCAGTACTTC. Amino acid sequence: CATSRDSQGVNEQYF.

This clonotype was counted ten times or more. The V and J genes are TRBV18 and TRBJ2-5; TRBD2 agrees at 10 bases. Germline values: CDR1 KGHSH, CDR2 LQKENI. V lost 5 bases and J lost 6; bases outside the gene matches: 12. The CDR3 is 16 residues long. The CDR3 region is CASSAGGLAGEKTQYF. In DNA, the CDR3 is TGTGCCAGCTCAGCAGGGGGGCTAGCGGGAGAGAAGACCCAGTACTTC.

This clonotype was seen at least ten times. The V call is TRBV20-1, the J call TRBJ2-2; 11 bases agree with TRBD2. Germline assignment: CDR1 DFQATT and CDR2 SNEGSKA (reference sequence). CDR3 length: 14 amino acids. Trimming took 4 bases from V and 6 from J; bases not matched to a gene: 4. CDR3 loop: CSAISGGAAGELFF. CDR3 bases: TGCAGTGCTATTAGCGGGGGGGCCGCCGGGGAGCTGTTTTTT.

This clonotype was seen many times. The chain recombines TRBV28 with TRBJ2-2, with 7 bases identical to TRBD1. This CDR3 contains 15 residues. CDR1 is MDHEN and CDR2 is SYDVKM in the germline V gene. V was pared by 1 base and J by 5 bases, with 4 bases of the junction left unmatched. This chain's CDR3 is CASSLLDRATGELFF. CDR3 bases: TGTGCCAGCAGTTTATTAGACAGGGCTACCGGGGAGCTGTTTTTT.

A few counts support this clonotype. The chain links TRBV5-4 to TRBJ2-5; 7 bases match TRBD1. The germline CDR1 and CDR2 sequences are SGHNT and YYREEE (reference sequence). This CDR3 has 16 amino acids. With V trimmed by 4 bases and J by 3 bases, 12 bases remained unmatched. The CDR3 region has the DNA TGTGCCAGCAGCGACGGACAGGTCCTATGGAAAGAGACCCAGTACTTC. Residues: CASSDGQVLWKETQYF.

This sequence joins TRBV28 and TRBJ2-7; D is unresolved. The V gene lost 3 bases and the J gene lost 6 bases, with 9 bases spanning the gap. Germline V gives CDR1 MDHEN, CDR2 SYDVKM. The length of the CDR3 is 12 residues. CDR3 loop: CASSFLVGEQYF. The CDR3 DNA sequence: TGTGCCAGCAGTTTTCTAGTAGGCGAGCAGTACTTC.

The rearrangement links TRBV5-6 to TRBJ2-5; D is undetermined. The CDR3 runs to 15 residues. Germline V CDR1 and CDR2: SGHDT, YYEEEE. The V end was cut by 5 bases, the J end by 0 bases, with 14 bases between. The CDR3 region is CASSSNVEYQETQYF. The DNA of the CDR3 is TGTGCCAGCAGTTCAAACGTGGAGTACCAAGAGACCCAGTACTTC. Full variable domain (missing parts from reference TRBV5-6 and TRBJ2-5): DAGVTQSPTHLIKTRGQQVTLRCSPKSGHDTVSWYQQALGQGPQFIFQYYEEEERQRGNFPDRFSGHQFPNYSSELNVNALLLGDSALYLCASSSNVEYQETQYFGPGTRLLVL.

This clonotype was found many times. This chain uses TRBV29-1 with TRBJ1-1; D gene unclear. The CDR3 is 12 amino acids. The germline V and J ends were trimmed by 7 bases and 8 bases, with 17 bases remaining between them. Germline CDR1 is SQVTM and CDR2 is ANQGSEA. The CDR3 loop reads CSAGLKPSEAFF. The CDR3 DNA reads TGCAGCGCCGGCCTTAAGCCCAGCGAAGCTTTCTTT. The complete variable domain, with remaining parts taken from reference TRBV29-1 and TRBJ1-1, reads SAVISQKPSRDICQRGTSLTIQCQVDSQVTMMFWYRQQPGQSLTLIATANQGSEATYESGFVIDKFPISRPNLTFSTLTVSNMSPEDSSIYLCSAGLKPSEAFFGQGTRLTVV.

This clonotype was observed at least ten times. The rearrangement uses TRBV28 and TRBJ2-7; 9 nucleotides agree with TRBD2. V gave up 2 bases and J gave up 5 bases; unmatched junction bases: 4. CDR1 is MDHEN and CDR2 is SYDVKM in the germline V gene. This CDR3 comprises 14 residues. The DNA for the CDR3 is TGTGCCAGCAGTTTAGGGGGACTAGCCAACGAGCAGTACTTC. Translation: CASSLGGLANEQYF.

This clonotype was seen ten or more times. Here the CDR3 reads CASTTTGEGYTF. The CDR3 DNA is TGTGCCAGCACTACGACAGGGGAAGGCTACACCTTC. The chain employs TRBV6-1 and TRBJ1-2; 8 bases are shared with TRBD1. The CDR3 contains 12 residues. Germline CDR1 and CDR2: MNHNS and SASEGT. V was pared by 7 bases and J by 8 bases, with 6 bases of the junction left unmatched.

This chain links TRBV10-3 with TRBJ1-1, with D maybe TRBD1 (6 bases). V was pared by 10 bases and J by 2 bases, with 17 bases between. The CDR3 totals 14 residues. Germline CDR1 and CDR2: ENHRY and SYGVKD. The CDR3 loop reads CATSWTADNTEAFF. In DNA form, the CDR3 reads TGTGCCACTTCCTGGACAGCAGATAACACTGAAGCTTTCTTT.

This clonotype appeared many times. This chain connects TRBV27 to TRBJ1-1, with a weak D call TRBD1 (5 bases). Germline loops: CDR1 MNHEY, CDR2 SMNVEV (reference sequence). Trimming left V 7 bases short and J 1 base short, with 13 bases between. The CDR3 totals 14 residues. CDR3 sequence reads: CASIGRGGNTEAFF. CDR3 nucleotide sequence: TGTGCCAGCATCGGGAGGGGTGGGAACACTGAAGCTTTCTTT.

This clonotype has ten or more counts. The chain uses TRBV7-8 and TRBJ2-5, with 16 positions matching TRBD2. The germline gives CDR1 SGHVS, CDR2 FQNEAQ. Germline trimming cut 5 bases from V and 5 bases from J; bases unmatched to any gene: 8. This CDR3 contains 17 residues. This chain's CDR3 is CASSRGTSGGASETQYF. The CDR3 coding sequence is TGTGCCAGCAGCCGGGGGACTAGCGGGGGGGCCAGTGAGACCCAGTACTTC.

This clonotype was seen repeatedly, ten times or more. The CDR3 sequence is CASSAGTSGGSYEQYF. CDR3 bases: TGCGCCAGCAGCGCCGGGACTAGCGGGGGTTCCTACGAGCAGTACTTC. This rearrangement joins TRBV5-1 to TRBJ2-7, with 14 bases fitting TRBD2. CDR3 length: 16 residues. With 4 bases clipped from V and 1 base from J, the junction kept 4 bases outside the gene matches. The V gene's germline CDR1 is SGHRS and CDR2 YFSETQ.

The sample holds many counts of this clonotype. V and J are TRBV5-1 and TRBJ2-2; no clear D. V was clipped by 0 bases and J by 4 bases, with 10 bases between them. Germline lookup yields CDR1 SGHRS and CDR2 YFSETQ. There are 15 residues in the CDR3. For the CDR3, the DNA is TGCGCCAGCAGCTTGGACCCCTTCAGCACCGGGGAGCTGTTTTTT. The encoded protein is CASSLDPFSTGELFF.

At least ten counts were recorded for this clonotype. The CDR3 bases are TGTGCCAGCAGTTTTCTTCCGATCCAGCCCCAGCATTTT. It codes for CASSFLPIQPQHF. This chain uses TRBV28 with TRBJ1-5; the D is unclear. Germline V gene data show CDR1 as MDHEN and CDR2 as SYDVKM. Trimming stripped 3 bases from V and 7 bases from J, with 10 bases between. The CDR3 has 13 residues.

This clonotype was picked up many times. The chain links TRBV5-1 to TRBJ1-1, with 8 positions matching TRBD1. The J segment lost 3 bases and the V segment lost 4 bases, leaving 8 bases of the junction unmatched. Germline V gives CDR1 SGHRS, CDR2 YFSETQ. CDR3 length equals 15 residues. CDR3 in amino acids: CASSEGQGGYTEAFF. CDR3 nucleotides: TGCGCCAGCAGCGAAGGACAGGGAGGGTACACTGAAGCTTTCTTT.

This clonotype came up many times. The CDR3: CTISGVDEQYF. The CDR3 DNA follows: TGCACCATTAGCGGTGTAGACGAGCAGTACTTC. This chain uses TRBV20-1 with TRBJ2-7; D is perhaps TRBD2 (6 bases). The CDR3 has 11 residues. Germline loops: CDR1 DFQATT, CDR2 SNEGSKA (reference sequence).

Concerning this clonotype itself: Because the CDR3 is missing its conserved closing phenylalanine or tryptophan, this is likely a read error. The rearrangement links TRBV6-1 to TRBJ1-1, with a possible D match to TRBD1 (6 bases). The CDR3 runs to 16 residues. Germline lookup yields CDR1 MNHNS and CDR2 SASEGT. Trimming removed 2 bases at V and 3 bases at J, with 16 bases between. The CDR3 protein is CASSERVGPGDTEAFV. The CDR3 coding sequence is TGTGCCAGCAGTGAAAGGGTCGGCCCAGGGGACACTGAAGCTTTCGTT.